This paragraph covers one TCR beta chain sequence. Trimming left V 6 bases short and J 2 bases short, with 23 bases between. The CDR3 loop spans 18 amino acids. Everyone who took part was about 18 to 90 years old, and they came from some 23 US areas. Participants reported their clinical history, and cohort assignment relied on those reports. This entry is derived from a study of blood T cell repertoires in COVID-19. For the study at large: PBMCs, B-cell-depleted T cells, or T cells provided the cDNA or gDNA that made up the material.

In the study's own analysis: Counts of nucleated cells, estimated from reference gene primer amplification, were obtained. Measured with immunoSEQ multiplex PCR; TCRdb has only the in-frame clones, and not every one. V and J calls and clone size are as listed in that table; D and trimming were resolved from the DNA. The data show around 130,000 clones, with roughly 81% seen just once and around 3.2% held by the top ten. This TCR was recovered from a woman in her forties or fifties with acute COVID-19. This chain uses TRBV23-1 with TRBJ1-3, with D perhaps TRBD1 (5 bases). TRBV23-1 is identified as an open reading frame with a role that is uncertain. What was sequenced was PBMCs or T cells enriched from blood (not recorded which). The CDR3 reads CASSGGWIRAGTGNTIYF. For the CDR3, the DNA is TGCGCCAGCAGCGGGGGGTGGATCAGGGCTGGGACTGGAAACACCATATATTTT.